Listed below are T cell receptor beta chains from one sample, sequenced in a study of T-cell memory formation after mild COVID-19. Using its own MiXCR run on the 5' RACE reads, TCRdb lists one record per CDR3 protein. Of some 130,000 distinct CDR3 sequences listed, around a sixth are singletons. Sequencing input: PBMCs or a T cell subset sorted from them (not recorded which). Source of these receptors: an adult woman who had mild COVID-19 (a few samples of this study predate the infection). Cell type and time point are not known. CDR3s include the opening cysteine and the closing phenylalanine or tryptophan. Each record gives: D gene, clone size, J gene, V gene, CDR3 protein, CDR3 DNA. D genes are given only for firm matches. The size of a clone is reported for some rows only, either as once, few or many, or as a class for expanded clones.

>-|-|TRBJ1-1|TRBV5-1
CASSLGGSTEENTEAFF
TGCGCCAGCAGCTTGGGTGGGTCGACGGAAGAGAACACTGAAGCTTTCTTT
>TRBD1|few|TRBJ1-1|TRBV5-6
CASSSTGGTEAFF
TGTGCCAGCAGCTCGACAGGGGGCACTGAAGCTTTCTTT
>TRBD2|once|TRBJ2-5|TRBV7-2
CASSPARTSKETQYF
TGTGCCAGCAGCCCTGCCCGGACTAGCAAAGAGACCCAGTACTTC
>-|few|TRBJ2-5|TRBV18
CASSPPFVGGDETQYF
TGTGCCAGCTCACCACCCTTTGTTGGAGGGGACGAGACCCAGTACTTC
>TRBD2|few|TRBJ2-7|TRBV4-2
CASSQELAGESYEQYF
TGTGCCAGCAGCCAAGAGCTAGCGGGAGAATCCTACGAGCAGTACTTC
>-|few|TRBJ2-7|TRBV30
CAWRRGSNYEQYF
TGTGCCTGGAGGAGGGGGAGTAACTACGAGCAGTACTTC
>TRBD1|-|TRBJ1-5|TRBV19
CASSITGDNQPQHF
TGTGCCAGTAGTATTACAGGGGACAATCAGCCCCAGCATTTT
>-|many|TRBJ2-1|TRBV12-3/TRBV12-4
CASSGGTYRGNEQFF
TGTGCCAGCAGTGGGGGGACTTATAGGGGCAATGAGCAGTTCTTC
>TRBD1|-|TRBJ1-1|TRBV7-9
CASSSKGQGNTEAFF
TGTGCCAGCAGCTCAAAGGGACAGGGAAACACTGAAGCTTTCTTT
>TRBD1|-|TRBJ1-4|TRBV4-3
CASSRDRLNEKLFF
TGCGCCAGCAGCCGGGACAGACTTAATGAAAAACTGTTTTTT
>-|few|TRBJ2-7|TRBV27
CASSTLAVPSYEQYF
TGTGCCAGCAGTACCCTGGCGGTCCCGTCCTACGAGCAGTACTTC
>-|few|TRBJ2-3|TRBV5-1
CASSRDLEEGTQYF
TGCGCCAGCAGCAGGGACTTAGAGGAGGGAACGCAGTATTTT
>TRBD1|-|TRBJ1-2|TRBV9
CASSVALQGASGYTF
TGTGCCAGCAGCGTAGCCCTACAGGGGGCAAGTGGCTACACCTTC
>-|-|TRBJ1-6|TRBV30
CAWSAPRTEYNSPLHF
TGTGCCTGGAGCGCACCTAGGACGGAATATAATTCACCCCTCCACTTT
>-|few|TRBJ2-1|TRBV3-1
CASSQLEWNEQFF
TGTGCCAGCAGCCAATTGGAGTGGAATGAGCAGTTCTTC
>-|-|TRBJ2-3|TRBV2
CASRIGGHTDTQYF
TGTGCCAGCAGAATCGGAGGGCACACAGATACGCAGTATTTT
>-|-|TRBJ2-1|TRBV4-1
CASSQAGTRSFYEQFF
TGCGCCAGCAGCCAAGCCGGGACCCGATCCTTCTATGAGCAGTTCTTC
>TRBD1|-|TRBJ1-5|TRBV29-1
CSVKTGGNGQPQHF
TGCAGCGTGAAGACAGGGGGTAATGGTCAGCCCCAGCATTTT
>TRBD1|-|TRBJ2-7|TRBV5-1
CASSLRTGTAFYEQYF
TGCGCCAGCAGCTTGAGGACTGGGACAGCCTTCTACGAGCAGTACTTC
>-|-|TRBJ2-7|TRBV4-2
CASSRAGVGEQYF
TGTGCCAGCAGCCGAGCTGGAGTGGGAGAGCAGTACTTC
>TRBD1|-|TRBJ1-2|TRBV12-3/TRBV12-4
CASSLGQGAYGYTF
TGTGCCAGCAGCCTGGGACAGGGGGCCTATGGCTACACCTTC
>TRBD1|once|TRBJ1-1|TRBV5-3
CARSLGQGATKTEAFF
TGTGCCAGAAGCTTGGGACAGGGGGCCACAAAGACTGAAGCTTTCTTT
>-|-|TRBJ1-2|TRBV15
CATSRDRTVNYGYTF
TGTGCCACCAGCAGAGATCGGACGGTAAACTATGGCTACACCTTC
>-|-|TRBJ1-3|TRBV6-2/TRBV6-3
CASSDENRRPGNTIYF
TGTGCCAGCAGTGACGAAAACAGAAGACCTGGAAACACCATATATTTT
>-|-|TRBJ2-3|TRBV11-2
CASSLQVYGGDTQYF
TGTGCCAGCAGCTTGCAGGTGTATGGGGGCGATACGCAGTATTTT
>-|-|TRBJ1-6|TRBV15
CATSEAVPPSPLHF
TGTGCAACCAGCGAAGCCGTCCCACCTTCACCCCTCCACTTT
>-|-|TRBJ1-5|TRBV12-3/TRBV12-4
CASSQGPAQHF
TGTGCCAGCAGTCAAGGTCCCGCCCAGCATTTT
>TRBD2|few|TRBJ2-1|TRBV6-5
CASRPLAGGPGEQFF
TGTGCCAGCAGACCTCTAGCGGGAGGGCCTGGTGAGCAGTTCTTC
>-|-|TRBJ1-2|TRBV12-3/TRBV12-4
CASSDDGNYGYTF
TGTGCCAGCAGTGACGACGGGAACTATGGCTACACCTTC
>-|-|TRBJ1-5|TRBV12-3/TRBV12-4
CASSLVRVGQPQHF
TGTGCCAGCAGTTTAGTTAGGGTTGGTCAGCCCCAGCATTTT
>-|many|TRBJ2-7|TRBV5-1
CASSFALGNYEQYF
TGCGCCAGCAGCTTCGCGCTAGGGAACTACGAGCAGTACTTC
>-|-|TRBJ1-5|TRBV12-3/TRBV12-4
CASTQIGQPQHF
TGTGCCAGCACCCAGATCGGTCAGCCCCAGCATTTT
>-|few|TRBJ2-3|TRBV7-2
CASSLSGGTDTQYF
TGTGCCAGCAGCCTTAGCGGAGGCACAGATACGCAGTATTTT
>-|few|TRBJ1-2|TRBV5-1
CASGPQGNYGYTF
TGCGCCAGCGGCCCACAGGGAAACTATGGCTACACCTTC
>-|few|TRBJ1-6|TRBV5-1
CASSGQGSSYNSPLHF
TGCGCCAGCAGCGGGCAGGGGAGCTCCTATAATTCACCCCTCCACTTT
>-|few|TRBJ2-1|TRBV5-5
CASSGRGPPHEQFF
TGTGCCAGCAGCGGAAGGGGACCCCCTCACGAGCAGTTCTTC